A selection of T cell receptor beta chains follows, all from one sample in a study of response to subunit inactivated influenza vaccine. TCRdb reprocessed the RT-PCR reads with MiXCR, giving one entry per CDR3 protein. The table has about 500,000 distinct CDR3 sequences, 15% to 20% seen once. Sequenced here: CD4+ T cells sorted from PBMCs, sampled around 25 months after vaccination. The receptors here all came from a man between 50 and 70 years old who received an inactivated influenza vaccine. Both conserved end residues are part of each CDR3. Fields, in order: D gene, V gene, CDR3 length, J gene, clone size, CDR3 DNA, CDR3 protein. A D gene is named only where the DNA matches it firmly. Clone size, where shown, is once, few, many, or a class for clones that have expanded.

-,TRBV12-3/TRBV12-4,16,TRBJ2-7,-,TGTGCCAGCAGTTTCCGTTCGGGACCAGCATCCTACGAGCAGTACTTC,CASSFRSGPASYEQYF
-,TRBV6-6,13,TRBJ1-1,few,TGTGCCAGCAGTTACCTCAGGGAGACTGAAGCTTTCTTT,CASSYLRETEAFF
TRBD2,TRBV20-1,20,TRBJ2-1,few,TGCAGTGCTAGAGATATGCAGGGACTAGCGGGGGAAAGCTCCTACAATGAGCAGTTCTTC,CSARDMQGLAGESSYNEQFF
-,TRBV7-6,16,TRBJ1-5,-,TGTGCCAGCAGCTTAGGGGCAGGGCAGGTCAATCAGCCCCAGCATTTT,CASSLGAGQVNQPQHF
-,TRBV13,17,TRBJ2-2,-,TGTGCCAGCAGCTTACTCCGGGTCGGCGGGGTCCAAGGGGAGCTGTTTTTT,CASSLLRVGGVQGELFF
-,TRBV5-1,16,TRBJ2-6,-,TGCGCCAGCAGCTTGGGGGACACCTCTGGGGCCAACGTCCTGACTTTC,CASSLGDTSGANVLTF
TRBD1,TRBV6-2/TRBV6-3,15,TRBJ1-1,few,TGTGCCAGCAGCGACAGGGGACGCATGAACACTGAAGCTTTCTTT,CASSDRGRMNTEAFF
TRBD2,TRBV19,14,TRBJ2-1,few,TGTGCCAGTAGTCGACTAGCGGGAGAGGCTGAGCAGTTCTTC,CASSRLAGEAEQFF
-,TRBV7-2,15,TRBJ2-7,once,TGTGCCAGCAGCTTAGCGGCAGGGCTCTCCTACGAGCAGTACTTC,CASSLAAGLSYEQYF
-,TRBV10-3,14,TRBJ1-3,many,TGTGCCGGCGGTGGGCAGCTCTCTGGAAACACCATATATTTT,CAGGGQLSGNTIYF
-,TRBV28,14,TRBJ2-7,-,TGTGCCAGCACCCCCCTGGGGGCGCGTTACGAGCAGTACTTC,CASTPLGARYEQYF
-,TRBV5-1,13,TRBJ2-2,many,TGCGCCAGCAGCTTGGAGGTCCCCGGGGAGCTGTTTTTT,CASSLEVPGELFF
TRBD1,TRBV2,12,TRBJ2-7,-,TGTGCCAGCAGTTCGACAGGGGATGAGGAGTACTTC,CASSSTGDEEYF
-,TRBV12-3/TRBV12-4,13,TRBJ1-1,many,TGTGCCAGCAGCCCCCCCGGGAGGGCTGAAGCTTTCTTT,CASSPPGRAEAFF
-,TRBV7-3,14,TRBJ2-7,-,TGTGCCAGCAGCCAAGACCTAGCTTCCAACGAGCAGTACTTC,CASSQDLASNEQYF